Following are 2 T cell receptor beta chains from one sample sequenced in a study of T cells in Graves' hyperthyroidism and ophthalmopathy. Regions amplified from RNA transcripts were the TCR beta CDR3 regions. Using the HTBI primer set, a first-round RT-PCR was run on the TCR CDR3. In TCRdb, the multiplex PCR reads were re-called with MiXCR into one record per CDR3 protein. The table includes around 400,000 distinct CDR3 sequences, roughly 15% detected once. The sample was blood. The receptors come from a woman aged 55-70 years with Graves' ophthalmopathy.

In this sample, this clonotype turned up many times. This chain connects TRBV30 to TRBJ2-7; 10 bases agree with TRBD1. Losses at the gene ends were 3 bases for V and 2 bases for J; bases not matched to a gene: 4. The CDR3 loop spans 14 amino acids. CDR1 and CDR2 from the germline V gene are GTSNPN and SVGIG (reference sequence). The CDR3, as DNA: TGTGCCTGGAGAAGGACAGGGGGGACCTACGAGCAGTACTTC. Protein sequence: CAWRRTGGTYEQYF.

This clonotype was seen more than once but under ten times. The chain carries TRBV9 and TRBJ2-7; 7 nucleotides agree with TRBD2. CDR1 is SGDLS, CDR2 YYNGEE, per germline. The CDR3 has 17 amino acids. The V segment lost 0 bases and the J segment 5 bases; nucleotides outside the gene matches: 14. The CDR3 reads CASSVGRLGEGRNEQYF. The CDR3 DNA reads as TGTGCCAGCAGCGTAGGAAGGTTGGGGGAGGGCCGCAACGAGCAGTACTTC. Variable domain in full (rest from reference TRBV9 and TRBJ2-7): DSGVTQTPKHLITATGQRVTLRCSPRSGDLSVYWYQQSLDQGLQFLIQYYNGEERAKGNILERFSAQQFPDLHSELNLSSLELGDSALYFCASSVGRLGEGRNEQYFGPGTRLTVT.